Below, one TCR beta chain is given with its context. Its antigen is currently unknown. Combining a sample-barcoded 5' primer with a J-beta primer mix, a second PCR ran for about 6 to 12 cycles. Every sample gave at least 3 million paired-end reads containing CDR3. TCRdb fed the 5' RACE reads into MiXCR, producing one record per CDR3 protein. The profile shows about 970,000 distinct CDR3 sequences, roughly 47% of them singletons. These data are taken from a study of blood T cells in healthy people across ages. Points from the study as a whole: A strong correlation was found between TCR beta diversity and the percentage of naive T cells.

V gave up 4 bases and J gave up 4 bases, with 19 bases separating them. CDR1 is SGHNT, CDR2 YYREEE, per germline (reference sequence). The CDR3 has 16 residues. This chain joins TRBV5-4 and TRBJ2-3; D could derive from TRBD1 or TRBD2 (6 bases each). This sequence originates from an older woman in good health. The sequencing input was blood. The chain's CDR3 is CASSAEGGFRADTQYF. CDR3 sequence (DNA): TGTGCCAGCAGCGCTGAGGGGGGATTCAGGGCAGATACGCAGTATTTT.